This T cell receptor (beta chain) was sequenced in a study of tumor and adjacent non-tumor tissue in lung cancer. Study context: Histology: under 15 adenocarcinoma, a couple of squamous cell carcinoma, 1 small cell lung cancer. Study results and limitations: Higher tumor TCR diversity was associated with shorter survival.

RNA was extracted from bulk tissue without any cell sorting. Chemotherapy-naive patients with new lung cancer underwent thoracic surgery in China, August–late 2014. The library came from three nested PCR rounds adapted from ARM-PCR protocols. TCRdb processed the multiplex PCR reads anew with MiXCR; each CDR3 protein has one entry. The table shows under 95,000 distinct CDR3 sequences, with about 70% occurring only once. This clonotype is classed as medium-sized. Its antigen is as yet unknown. Sequencing was carried out using lung tumor tissue. The sequence came from a man in his fifties or sixties with non-small cell lung cancer.

CDR3 sequence: CASSQASSYEQFF. The CDR3 region has the DNA TGCGCCAGCAGCCAAGCCTCCTCCTATGAGCAGTTCTTC. The chain recombines TRBV4-3 with TRBJ2-1; D is unclear. Germline CDR1 and CDR2: LGHNA and YSLEER. The CDR3 sequence is 13 residues long. V lost 1 base to trimming and J lost 8 bases, with 9 bases between them.